This entry lists 20 T cell receptor beta chains sequenced from one sample in a study of T cell changes during pregnancy in multiple sclerosis. TCRdb's copy holds only in-frame clones and misses some; the assay was immunoSEQ multiplex PCR. The table shows about 44,000 clones, with 80% to 90% occurring only once. The sample was CD4+ T cells from peripheral blood mononuclear cells, taken after pregnancy. The receptors derive from a female donor with multiple sclerosis, enrolled in a pregnancy study.

This chain connects TRBV7-3 to TRBJ1-1; perhaps TRBD1 as D (5 bases). V lost 5 bases to trimming and J lost 0 bases, with 13 bases between them. Germline CDR1 SGHTA, CDR2 FQGTGA. The CDR3 spans 15 residues. This CDR3 is CASSPGGSMNTEAFF. The CDR3 region has the DNA TGTGCCAGCAGCCCGGGGGGATCCATGAACACTGAAGCTTTCTTT.

The rearrangement links TRBV11-3 to TRBJ2-5; TRBD2 matches at 7 bases. Germline CDR1 reads SGHNT; CDR2 reads YENEEA. CDR3 length: 13 residues. V was clipped by 5 bases and J by 5 bases; unmatched bases: 5. CDR3 nucleotide sequence: TGTGCCAGCAGCGCGGGGGATGTGGAGACCCAGTACTTC. It specifies CASSAGDVETQYF.

The rearrangement joins TRBV5-4 to TRBJ1-5, with D hard to call. V was trimmed by 5 bases and J by 4 bases, leaving 16 bases between them. The CDR3 spans 15 residues. Germline assignment: CDR1 SGHNT and CDR2 YYREEE (reference sequence). The CDR3, as DNA: TGTGCCAGCAGTATTGGAGGGAGGTGGAATCAGCCCCAGCATTTT. Its translation is CASSIGGRWNQPQHF.

The table lists this clone with a count of one. The chain uses TRBV4-2 and TRBJ2-5; TRBD2 agrees at 15 bases. The length of the CDR3 is 16 residues. J lost 4 bases, V lost 3 bases, and 3 bases had no gene match. The germline CDR1 and CDR2 sequences are LGHNA and YNFKEQ. The CDR3 sequence is CASSQGLAGGRETQYF. The CDR3 DNA sequence: TGTGCCAGCAGCCAGGGACTAGCGGGAGGAAGAGAGACCCAGTACTTC.

The V gene is TRBV7-9, the J gene TRBJ2-7; D is perhaps TRBD2 (6 bases). Per the germline V gene, CDR1 is SEHNR and CDR2 is FQNEAQ (reference sequence). CDR3 length: 15 amino acids. V lost 2 bases and J lost 3, with 14 bases in between. In DNA, the CDR3 is TGTGCCAGCAGCTTATTGGGAGGAGGACACTACGAGCAGTACTTC. It is translated as CASSLLGGGHYEQYF. Drawing the rest from reference TRBV7-9 and TRBJ2-7, the complete variable domain is DTGVSQNPRHKITKRGQNVTFRCDPISEHNRLYWYRQTLGQGPEFLTYFQNEAQLEKSRLLSDRFSAERPKGSFSTLEIQRTEQGDSAMYLCASSLLGGGHYEQYFGPGTRLTVT.

This chain joins TRBV18 and TRBJ2-5; 12 positions agree with TRBD2. CDR1 KGHSH and CDR2 LQKENI come from the germline V gene. The CDR3 is made up of 15 amino acids. V dropped 5 bases and J dropped 5; count of bases not matched to a gene: 6. The CDR3 region has the DNA TGTGCCAGCTCATTACTAGCGGGAGGCTACGAGACCCAGTACTTC. As protein: CASSLLAGGYETQYF.

The chain carries TRBV6-1 and TRBJ2-7, with TRBD2 matching 8 bases. Germline V gives CDR1 MNHNS, CDR2 SASEGT. The CDR3 totals 12 residues. Trimming removed 4 bases from V and 13 bases from J; junction bases left unmatched: 9. The CDR3 protein is CASSGRAGGTYF. Here the CDR3 DNA reads TGTGCCAGCAGTGGGCGTGCGGGGGGCACATACTTC.

This clone is a singleton in its sample. The chain employs TRBV19 and TRBJ2-2; D is possibly TRBD2 (6 bases). From germline, CDR1 is LNHDA and CDR2 SQIVND (reference sequence). Trimming stripped 7 bases from V and 5 bases from J, with 11 bases between. CDR3 length: 13 amino acids. The chain's CDR3 is CASTEGVTGELFF. For the CDR3, the DNA is TGTGCCAGTACGGAGGGAGTGACCGGGGAGCTGTTTTTT. Supplemented by reference TRBV19 and TRBJ2-2, the full variable domain reads DGGITQSPKYLFRKEGQNVTLSCEQNLNHDAMYWYRQDPGQGLRLIYYSQIVNDFQKGDIAEGYSVSREKKESFPLTVTSAQKNPTAFYLCASTEGVTGELFFGEGSRLTVL.

This chain joins TRBV11-2 and TRBJ2-1; 14 bases map to TRBD2. CDR1 and CDR2 (germline): SGHAT, FQNNGV. This CDR3 contains 16 residues. V dropped 5 bases and J dropped 5; count of bases not matched to a gene: 5. The CDR3 region has the DNA TGTGCCAGCAGCCCCCTGACTAGCGGGAGGGACAATGAGCAGTTCTTC. This codes for CASSPLTSGRDNEQFF.

The V gene is TRBV5-1, the J gene TRBJ2-2; TRBD1 agrees at 7 bases. V lost 4 bases to trimming and J lost 5 bases; unmatched junction nucleotides: 2. CDR3 length: 13 residues. Germline CDR1 SGHRS, CDR2 YFSETQ. The CDR3 here is CASSVGQTGELFF. The CDR3 bases are TGCGCCAGCAGCGTGGGACAGACCGGGGAGCTGTTTTTT.

The chain uses TRBV7-2 and TRBJ2-2, with D possibly TRBD2 on 6 matching bases. The ends were cut back, 1 base at V and 0 bases at J, with 9 bases in the middle. The CDR3 runs 16 residues. Germline-derived CDR1 and CDR2 are SGHTA and FQGNSA. As DNA, the CDR3 is TGTGCCAGCAGCTTAGTGGGGGGAGCGAACACCGGGGAGCTGTTTTTT. Encoded protein: CASSLVGGANTGELFF.

The chain recombines TRBV27 with TRBJ2-7; perhaps TRBD2 as D (6 bases). This CDR3 is 14 amino acids long. V was pared by 4 bases and J by 5 bases, with 15 bases between. Germline V gene lookup returns CDR1 MNHEY and CDR2 SMNVEV (reference sequence). The CDR3 region is CASSSWDSKDEQYF. In DNA, the CDR3 is TGTGCCAGCAGTTCATGGGACTCTAAGGACGAGCAGTACTTC.

The chain carries TRBV5-1 and TRBJ2-7, with TRBD1 identical over 7 bases. The CDR3 sequence is 14 residues long. Germline lookup yields CDR1 SGHRS and CDR2 YFSETQ. V trimming: 3 bases; J trimming: 1 base; junction bases outside the gene matches: 4. This chain's CDR3 is CASSSRDSSYEQYF. The CDR3 nucleotides are TGCGCCAGCAGCTCCCGGGACAGTTCCTACGAGCAGTACTTC.

The gene calls are TRBV5-4 and TRBJ2-1, with 7 bases identical to TRBD2. This CDR3 comprises 15 residues. Germline-derived CDR1 and CDR2 are SGHNT and YYREEE (reference sequence). Trimming at V came to 2 bases and at J to 2 bases, leaving 4 bases not matched to a gene. The CDR3 nucleotides read TGTGCCAGCAGCTTAGCGGGAAAAACCTACAATGAGCAGTTCTTC. This codes for CASSLAGKTYNEQFF.

The chain joins TRBV5-1 to TRBJ2-7, with 8 bases lining up with TRBD2. Germline V lookup: CDR1 SGHRS, CDR2 YFSETQ. V dropped 2 bases and J dropped 3; count of bases not matched to a gene: 10. The CDR3 extends over 16 amino acids. This CDR3 reads CASSLIMSGSLYEQYF. The CDR3 DNA is TGCGCCAGCAGCTTAATAATGAGCGGGAGCCTCTACGAGCAGTACTTC. Looking up the rest from reference TRBV5-1 and TRBJ2-7 gives the full variable domain: KAGVTQTPRYLIKTRGQQVTLSCSPISGHRSVSWYQQTPGQGLQFLFEYFSETQRNKGNFPGRFSGRQFSNSRSEMNVSTLELGDSALYLCASSLIMSGSLYEQYFGPGTRLTVT.

The chain joins TRBV7-2 to TRBJ2-7; 13 bases align to TRBD2. Per germline, CDR1 SGHTA and CDR2 FQGNSA. Trimming at V came to 5 bases and at J to 6 bases, leaving 7 bases not matched to a gene. The CDR3 has 15 residues. The CDR3, as DNA: TGTGCCAGCAGCCCCGGACTAGCGGGAGCTCCCGAGCAGTACTTC. Its protein is CASSPGLAGAPEQYF.

The V call is TRBV11-2, the J call TRBJ2-7, with TRBD1 identical over 7 bases. Germline lookup yields CDR1 SGHAT and CDR2 FQNNGV. The CDR3 sequence is 15 residues long. Trimming cost V 5 bases and J 6 bases; bases outside gene matches: 13. The CDR3 DNA is TGTGCCAGCAGCCCGGGACAGACCTTTACGATCGAGCAGTACTTC. Translated: CASSPGQTFTIEQYF.

The chain uses TRBV7-2 and TRBJ2-1, with TRBD2 identical over 9 bases. V lost 1 base to trimming and J lost 4 bases; unmatched junction nucleotides: 5. Looked up from germline, CDR1 is SGHTA and CDR2 is FQGNSA. This CDR3 has 16 residues. The CDR3 DNA follows: TGTGCCAGCAGCTTAGTTCGACTAGCGGTTTACAATGAGCAGTTCTTC. It yields the protein CASSLVRLAVYNEQFF.

The chain is built from TRBV30 and TRBJ1-1; maybe TRBD1 (5 bases). Germline V lookup: CDR1 GTSNPN, CDR2 SVGIG (reference sequence). V was cut by 2 bases and J by 5 bases, with 12 bases left in between. The CDR3 is 13 amino acids. CDR3 sequence reads: CAWSPGVKTEAFF. DNA of the CDR3: TGTGCCTGGAGTCCGGGGGTTAAGACTGAAGCTTTCTTT.

The CDR3 DNA reads as TGTGCCAGCAGCTTGGGGACTCTATTACTGAGCTCCTACAATGAGCAGTTCTTC. Protein: CASSLGTLLLSSYNEQFF. The gene calls are TRBV5-6 and TRBJ2-1, with D tentatively TRBD2 (5 bases). CDR3 length equals 18 residues. Germline assignment: CDR1 SGHDT and CDR2 YYEEEE. Trimming cost V 0 bases and J 0 bases, with 16 bases left between them.